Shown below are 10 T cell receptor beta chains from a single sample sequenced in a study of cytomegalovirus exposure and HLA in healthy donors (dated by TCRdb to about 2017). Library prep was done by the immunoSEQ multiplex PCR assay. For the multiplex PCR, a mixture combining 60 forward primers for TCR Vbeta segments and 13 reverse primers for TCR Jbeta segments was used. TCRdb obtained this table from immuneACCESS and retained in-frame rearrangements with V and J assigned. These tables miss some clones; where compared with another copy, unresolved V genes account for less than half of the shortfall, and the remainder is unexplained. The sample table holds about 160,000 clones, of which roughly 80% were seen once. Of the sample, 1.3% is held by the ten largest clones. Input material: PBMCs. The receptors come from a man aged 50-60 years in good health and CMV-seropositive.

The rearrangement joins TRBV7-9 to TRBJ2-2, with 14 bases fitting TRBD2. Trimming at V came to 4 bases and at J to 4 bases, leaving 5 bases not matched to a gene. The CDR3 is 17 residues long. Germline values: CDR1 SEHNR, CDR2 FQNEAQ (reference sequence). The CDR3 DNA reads TGTGCCAGCAGCTCCCCCGGGACTAGCGGGGGCACCGGGGAGCTGTTTTTT. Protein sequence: CASSSPGTSGGTGELFF.

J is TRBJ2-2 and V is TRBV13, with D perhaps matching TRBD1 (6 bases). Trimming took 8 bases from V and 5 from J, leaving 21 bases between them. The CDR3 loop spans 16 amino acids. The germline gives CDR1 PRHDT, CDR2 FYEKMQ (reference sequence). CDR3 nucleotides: TGTGCCAGCGCTAGGCTGGGCCAGGGGTTGACCGGGGAGCTGTTTTTT. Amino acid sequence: CASARLGQGLTGELFF.

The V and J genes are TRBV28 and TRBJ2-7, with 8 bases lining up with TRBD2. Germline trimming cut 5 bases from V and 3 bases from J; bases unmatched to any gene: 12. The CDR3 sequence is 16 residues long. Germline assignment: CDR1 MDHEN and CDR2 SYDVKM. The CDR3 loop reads CASSPRGGTSFYEQYF. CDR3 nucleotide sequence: TGTGCCAGCAGTCCTCGGGGGGGCACGTCCTTCTACGAGCAGTACTTC.

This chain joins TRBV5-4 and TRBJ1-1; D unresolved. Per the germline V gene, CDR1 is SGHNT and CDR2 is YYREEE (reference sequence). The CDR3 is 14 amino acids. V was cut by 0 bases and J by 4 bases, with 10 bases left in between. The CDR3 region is CASSLDPSSTEAFF. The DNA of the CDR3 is TGTGCCAGCAGCTTGGACCCGAGCTCCACTGAAGCTTTCTTT.

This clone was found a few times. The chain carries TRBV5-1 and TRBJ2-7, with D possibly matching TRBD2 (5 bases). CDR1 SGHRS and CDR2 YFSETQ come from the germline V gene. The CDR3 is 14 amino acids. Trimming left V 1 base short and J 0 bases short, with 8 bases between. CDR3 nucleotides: TGCGCCAGCAGCTTGACCCGGGACTCCTACGAGCAGTACTTC. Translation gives CASSLTRDSYEQYF. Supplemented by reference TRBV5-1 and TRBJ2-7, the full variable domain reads KAGVTQTPRYLIKTRGQQVTLSCSPISGHRSVSWYQQTPGQGLQFLFEYFSETQRNKGNFPGRFSGRQFSNSRSEMNVSTLELGDSALYLCASSLTRDSYEQYFGPGTRLTVT.

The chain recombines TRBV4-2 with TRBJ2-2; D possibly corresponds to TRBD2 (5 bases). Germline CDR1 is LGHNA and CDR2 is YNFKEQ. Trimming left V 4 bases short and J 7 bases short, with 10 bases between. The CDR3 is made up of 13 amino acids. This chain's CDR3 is CASSRARGGELFF. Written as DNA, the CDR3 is TGTGCCAGCAGCCGGGCTCGGGGCGGGGAGCTGTTTTTT.

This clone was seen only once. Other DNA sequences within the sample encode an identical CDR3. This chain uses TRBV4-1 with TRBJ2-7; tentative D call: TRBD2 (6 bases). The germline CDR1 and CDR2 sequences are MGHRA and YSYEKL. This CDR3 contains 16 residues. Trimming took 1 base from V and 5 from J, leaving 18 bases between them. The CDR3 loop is CASSQVVRGTPNEQYF. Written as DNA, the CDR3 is TGCGCCAGCAGCCAAGTGGTACGGGGGACGCCTAACGAGCAGTACTTC.

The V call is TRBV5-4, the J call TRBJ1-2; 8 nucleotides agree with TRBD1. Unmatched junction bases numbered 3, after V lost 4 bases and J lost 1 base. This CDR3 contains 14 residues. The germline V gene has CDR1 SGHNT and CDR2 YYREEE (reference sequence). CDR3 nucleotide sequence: TGTGCCAGCAGCCAGGGACAGGTTAACTATGGCTACACCTTC. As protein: CASSQGQVNYGYTF.

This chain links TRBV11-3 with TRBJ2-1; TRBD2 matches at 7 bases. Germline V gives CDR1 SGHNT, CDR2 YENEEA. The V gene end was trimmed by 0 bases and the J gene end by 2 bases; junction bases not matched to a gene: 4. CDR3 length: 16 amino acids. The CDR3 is CASSLEHSGAYNEQFF. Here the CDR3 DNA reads TGTGCCAGCAGCTTAGAGCACAGCGGGGCCTACAATGAGCAGTTCTTC. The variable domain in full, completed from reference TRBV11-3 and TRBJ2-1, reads EAGVVQSPRYKIIEKKQPVAFWCNPISGHNTLYWYLQNLGQGPELLIRYENEEAVDDSQLPKDRFSAERLKGVDSTLKIQPAELGDSAVYLCASSLEHSGAYNEQFFGPGTRLTVL.

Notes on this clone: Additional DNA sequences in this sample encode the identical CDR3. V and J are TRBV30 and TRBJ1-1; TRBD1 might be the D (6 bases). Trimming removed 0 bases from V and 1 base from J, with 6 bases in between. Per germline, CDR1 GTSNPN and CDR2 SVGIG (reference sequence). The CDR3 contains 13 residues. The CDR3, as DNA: TGTGCCTGGAGTGTACAGGGGAACACTGAAGCTTTCTTT. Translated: CAWSVQGNTEAFF.